Following are 9 T cell receptor beta chains from one sample sequenced in a study of blood T cell repertoires in COVID-19. Data came from immunoSEQ multiplex PCR; TCRdb stores just in-frame clones and leaves some out. The sample holds approximately 250,000 clones, approximately 85% seen once. Material: PBMCs or T cells enriched from blood (not recorded which). These receptors originate from a woman aged 25 to 39 who had recovered from COVID-19.

This clone appeared a single time. The chain has TRBV6-5 and TRBJ1-6; possible D gene TRBD1, 6 bases. The CDR3 is 14 amino acids. Germline V gene lookup returns CDR1 MNHEY and CDR2 SVGAGI. The V end was cut by 6 bases, the J end by 8 bases, with 14 bases between. The CDR3 sequence: CASSRQERDSPLHF. CDR3 sequence (DNA): TGTGCCAGCAGCCGACAGGAACGTGATTCACCCCTCCACTTT.

CDR3 sequence reads: CASSYLLENQPQHF. The DNA for the CDR3 is TGTGCCAGCAGTTACTTACTTGAAAATCAGCCCCAGCATTTT. The chain employs TRBV6-2 or TRBV6-3 and TRBJ1-5; D is uncertain. The germline CDR1 and CDR2 sequences are MNHEY and SVGEGT. There are 14 residues in the CDR3. Trimming shortened V by 1 base and J by 4 bases, and 8 bases separated the two germline ends.

The CDR3 loop reads CASSPRHGQAGYGYTF. In nucleotides, the CDR3 is TGTGCCAGCAGCCCCCGTCACGGACAGGCGGGCTATGGCTACACCTTC. The chain recombines TRBV9 with TRBJ1-2, with 7 bases that match TRBD1. V gave up 4 bases and J gave up 4 bases; unmatched junction bases: 13. Germline-derived CDR1 and CDR2 are SGDLS and YYNGEE. The CDR3 covers 16 residues.

This rearrangement joins TRBV11-2 to TRBJ2-7, with 9 bases fitting TRBD1. In germline, CDR1 is SGHAT, CDR2 FQNNGV. V was pared by 5 bases and J by 3 bases, with 8 bases of the junction left unmatched. This CDR3 comprises 15 residues. CDR3 DNA sequence: TGTGCCAGCAGCACGGGACAGGGTCTTATCTACGAGCAGTACTTC. This gives the protein CASSTGQGLIYEQYF.

V and J are TRBV5-6 and TRBJ1-1, with 7 bases identical to TRBD1. Trimming removed 4 bases from V and 7 bases from J; junction bases left unmatched: 10. The CDR3 has 14 amino acids. Germline values: CDR1 SGHDT, CDR2 YYEEEE. The CDR3 coding sequence is TGTGCCAGCAGCCCGTTTGGGACAGTCTATGAAGCTTTCTTT. Its translation: CASSPFGTVYEAFF.

The chain employs TRBV9 and TRBJ1-4; D unresolved. Germline assignment: CDR1 SGDLS and CDR2 YYNGEE. The CDR3 totals 12 residues. Trimming removed 4 bases from V and 8 bases from J, with 9 bases in between. CDR3 nucleotide sequence: TGTGCCAGCAGCAAGGGAGGGGAAAAACTGTTTTTT. Translating it yields CASSKGGEKLFF.

The chain links TRBV28 to TRBJ2-2; D might be TRBD1 (6 bases). The CDR3 totals 16 residues. Trimming left V 0 bases short and J 0 bases short, with 8 bases between. Germline V lookup: CDR1 MDHEN, CDR2 SYDVKM. As DNA, the CDR3 is TGTGCCAGCAGTTTATGGGGGGCTGCGAACACCGGGGAGCTGTTTTTT. Amino acids: CASSLWGAANTGELFF.

CDR3 coding DNA: TGTGCCAGCAGTTACTTCGGTGCCGAGAACACTGAAGCTTTCTTT. Its translation: CASSYFGAENTEAFF. The chain joins TRBV6-2 or TRBV6-3 to TRBJ1-1; D ambiguous. Per germline, CDR1 MNHEY and CDR2 SVGEGT. Trimming pared 1 base from V and 1 base from J, leaving 10 bases between. This CDR3 is 15 amino acids long.

The CDR3 nucleotides read TGTGCCACCTCTCGGGACAGGGGGGATTCACCCCTCCACTTT. It is translated as CATSRDRGDSPLHF. The rearrangement links TRBV19 to TRBJ1-6; 11 nucleotides match TRBD1. Germline CDR1 and CDR2: LNHDA and SQIVND (reference sequence). Unmatched junction bases numbered 7, after V lost 10 bases and J lost 8 bases. The CDR3 is made up of 14 amino acids.